This TCR beta chain was retrieved from a study of neurological immune-mediated disorders. By share, this clonotype counts as medium-sized (0.01 to 0.1%). The making of cDNA relied on 5'RACE with 10-nucleotide random UMIs. TCRdb ran MiXCR on the 5' RACE reads and lists one entry per CDR3 protein. The table has about 15,000 distinct CDR3 sequences, 3.5% seen once; the top ten hold roughly 21%. The germline V gene encodes CDR1 LGHNA and CDR2 YNFKEQ. The CDR3 runs to 18 residues. V dropped 4 bases and J dropped 1; count of bases not matched to a gene: 5. Sequencing was done on a sample of CD8+ T cells from blood. This clonotype originated in a woman in her 40s in good health. This rearrangement joins TRBV4-2 to TRBJ2-3, with 16 bases lining up with TRBD2. CDR3 sequence (DNA): TGTGCCAGCAGCCCGGGACTAGCGGGAGGGCCAGGCACAGATACGCAGTATTTT. Its translation is CASSPGLAGGPGTDTQYF.